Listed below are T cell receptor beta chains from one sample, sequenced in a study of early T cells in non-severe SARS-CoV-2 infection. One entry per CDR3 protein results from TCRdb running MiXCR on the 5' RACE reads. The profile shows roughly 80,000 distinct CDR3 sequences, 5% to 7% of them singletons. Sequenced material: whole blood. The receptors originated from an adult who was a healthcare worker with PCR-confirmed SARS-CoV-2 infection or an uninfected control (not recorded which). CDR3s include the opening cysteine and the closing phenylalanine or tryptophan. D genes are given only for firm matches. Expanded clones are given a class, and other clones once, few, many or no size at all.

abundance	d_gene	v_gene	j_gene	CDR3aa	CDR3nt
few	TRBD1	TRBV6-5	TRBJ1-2	CASSRSRGSLTLSYGYTF	TGTGCCAGCAGTCGGTCCAGGGGGAGCTTAACCCTATCCTATGGCTACACCTTC
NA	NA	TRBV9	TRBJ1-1	CASSVRGNTEAFF	TGTGCCAGCAGCGTACGGGGGAACACTGAAGCTTTCTTT
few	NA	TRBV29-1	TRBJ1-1	CSVGGPGSANTEAFF	TGCAGCGTTGGAGGTCCAGGGAGCGCGAACACTGAAGCTTTCTTT
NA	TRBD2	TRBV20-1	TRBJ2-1	CSASAGLAGGPSVRNEQFF	TGCAGTGCTAGTGCGGGGCTAGCGGGAGGGCCAAGTGTTAGGAATGAGCAGTTCTTC
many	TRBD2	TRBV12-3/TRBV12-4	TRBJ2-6	CASSLREAGANVLTF	TGTGCCAGCAGTTTACGGGAGGCTGGGGCCAACGTCCTGACTTTC
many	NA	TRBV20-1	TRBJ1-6	CSAALGANSPLHF	TGCAGTGCGGCGCTGGGGGCTAATTCACCCCTCCACTTT
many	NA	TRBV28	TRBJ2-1	CASSLQRTYNEQFF	TGTGCCAGCAGTTTACAGCGGACCTACAATGAGCAGTTCTTC
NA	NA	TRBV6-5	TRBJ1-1	CASSYRGLDTEAFF	TGTGCCAGCAGTTACCGGGGGCTCGACACTGAAGCTTTCTTT
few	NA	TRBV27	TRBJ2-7	CASSFSLATSYEQYF	TGTGCCAGCAGTTTCTCGCTAGCGACCTCCTACGAGCAGTACTTC
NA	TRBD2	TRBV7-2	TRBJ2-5	CASSFGGETQYF	TGTGCCAGCAGCTTCGGGGGGGAGACCCAGTACTTC
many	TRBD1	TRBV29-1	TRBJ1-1	CSVGNTGGRNTEAFF	TGCAGCGTGGGAAATACAGGGGGGAGGAACACTGAAGCTTTCTTT
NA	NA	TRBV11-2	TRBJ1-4	CASSDVTTNEKLFF	TGTGCCAGCAGCGACGTGACAACTAATGAAAAACTGTTTTTT
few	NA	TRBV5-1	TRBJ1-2	CASSLGQGENYGYTF	TGCGCCAGCAGCTTGGGCCAGGGTGAGAACTATGGCTACACCTTC
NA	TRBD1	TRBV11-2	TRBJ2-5	CASSFLRTGFQETQYF	TGTGCCAGCAGCTTCCTAAGGACAGGCTTCCAAGAGACCCAGTACTTC
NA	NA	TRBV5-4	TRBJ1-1	CASSLDTDSEAFF	TGTGCCAGCAGCTTGGATACGGATTCTGAAGCTTTCTTT
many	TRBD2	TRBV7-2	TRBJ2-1	CASSLSRTSGRGYEQFF	TGTGCCAGCAGCTTATCCCGGACTAGCGGGAGGGGTTATGAGCAGTTCTTC
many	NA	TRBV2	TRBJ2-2	CASRIGGTGELFF	TGTGCCAGCAGGATTGGGGGGACCGGGGAGCTGTTTTTT
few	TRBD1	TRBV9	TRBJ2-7	CASTNISTGTGSYEQYF	TGTGCCAGCACCAATATTTCCACCGGGACAGGGTCCTACGAGCAGTACTTC
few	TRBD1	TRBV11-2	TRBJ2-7	CASSGRTGFTYEQYF	TGTGCCAGCAGCGGGCGGACAGGGTTTACCTACGAGCAGTACTTC
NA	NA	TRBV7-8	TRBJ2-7	CASSLGEAYEQYF	TGTGCCAGCAGCTTGGGGGAAGCCTACGAGCAGTACTTC
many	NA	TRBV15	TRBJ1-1	CATSRTTQGSANTEAFF	TGTGCCACCAGCAGAACAACGCAGGGGTCGGCGAACACTGAAGCTTTCTTT